This T cell receptor (beta chain) emerged from a study of blood T cell repertoires in COVID-19 (dated by TCRdb to 2019 to 2021). Study-wide context: Samples covering the acute and convalescent phases of COVID-19 were provided by collaborators in the United States, Italy and Spain. The samples were drawn from two sources: the first 160 participants of the ongoing ImmuneRACE study, and 950 to 1,500 subjects contributed by 6 global collaborators. The material from the prospective study consisted of cDNA or gDNA derived from T cells, B-cell-depleted T cells, or PBMCs. Where available, HLA class I and class II types were taken from metadata supplied by the sample provider and were not determined by assay-based typing. The repertoires were released in a freely available public database intended as a resource for research on the immune response to SARS-CoV-2. Subjects who had been exposed to COVID-19, were actively infected with it, or had recovered from it provided the deeply sampled blood TCRbeta repertoires that made up the dataset. A de-identified subject ID, COVID-19 status, age in years and sex were almost always included in the sample metadata. Paper-wide results and their limitations: The amount of clinical and demographic metadata varied by source and participant and was provided uncurated.

V and J are trimmed by 1 base and 0 bases, and the gene matches miss 5 bases of the junction. The germline V gene encodes CDR1 LGHDT and CDR2 YNNKEL (reference sequence). The CDR3 covers 17 residues, taking in both the cysteine and the phenylalanine. Left in the record is the CDR3 DNA by itself, 51 bases read in frame from the first base. Of note for this clone: Its antigen is unknown. No much larger clonotype is one base removed from it; base qualities were not supplied.

Each collaborating institution followed its own protocols to collect whole blood in K2EDTA tubes. For TCRbeta analysis, collaborators shipped samples as frozen whole blood, isolated PBMCs, or DNA extracted from either of those sample types. TCRbeta CDR3 regions were amplified from genomic DNA by means of the immunoSEQ Assay, a bias-controlled multiplex PCR. From the authors' description of their analysis: The number of nucleated cells in each sample was estimated from the amplification of reference gene primers within the assay. To quantify the absolute abundance of each unique TCRbeta CDR3 rearrangement, sequence reads were collapsed and filtered. For each sample, productive Simpson clonality was calculated as the square root of Simpson's diversity index over productive rearrangements. The clones in this table, taken by TCRdb from immuneACCESS, are in-frame only. Not every clone is retained; where verified, under half of the shortfall comes from an unresolved V gene, and the cause of the rest is unknown. The V and J calls and clone size come from that table; D and trimming were worked out from the DNA. The sample yields fewer than 200,000 clones; 80% to 85% were counted once. Together, the top ten hold roughly 10% of the sample.

The rearrangement combines TRBV3-1 (or the pseudogene TRBV3-2) with TRBJ2-1; 8 central bases correspond to TRBD2. The TCR sequence derives from a man aged 70 or older with active or convalescent COVID-19. The sample was peripheral blood. Here the CDR3 is given as CASSQVGGTSSYNEQFF. At the DNA level, the sequence is TGTGCCAGCAGCCAAGTCGGGGGGACTAGCTCCTACAATGAGCAGTTCTTC.